Listed here is a single T cell receptor (beta chain). TCRdb keeps only in-frame clones here, not all; method: immunoSEQ multiplex PCR. The table has approximately 100,000 clones, around 90% seen once. These data come from a study of T cell changes during pregnancy in multiple sclerosis. J lost 1 base, V lost 4 bases, and 11 bases had no gene match. The CDR3 has 18 residues. CDR1 and CDR2 (germline): LNHNV, YYDKDF (reference sequence). The chain couples TRBV15 to TRBJ2-2, with 8 bases matching TRBD2. Sample: peripheral blood, taken before pregnancy. The source of this sequence is a female donor with multiple sclerosis, enrolled in a pregnancy study. For the CDR3, the DNA is TGTGCCACCAGCACTCTAGCGGGTGGGGTTTTGAACACCGGGGAGCTGTTTTTT. Its translation: CATSTLAGGVLNTGELFF.